This TCR beta chain is drawn from a study of T cell responses to AZD1222 COVID-19 vaccine. General study points: At baseline, seropositivity was found in only six or seven AZD1222 recipients.

This clone was seen only once. The antigen remains unidentified. This CDR3 has 15 amino acids. The V gene lost 5 bases and the J gene lost 0 bases, with 13 bases spanning the gap. CDR1 and CDR2 from the germline V gene are MNHEY and SVGEGT. Only in-frame clones appear in the TCRdb table, and some are missing; sequencing was by immunoSEQ multiplex PCR. The profile covers about 180,000 clones, with 88% appearing a single time and approximately 10% taken by the ten largest. The material sequenced was peripheral blood, taken 28 days after the second AZD1222 dose. The clonotype was recovered from an adult who received the AZD1222 COVID-19 vaccine. The chain has TRBV6-2 or TRBV6-3 and TRBJ1-1; D uncertain. The CDR3 sequence: CASSLGPRMNTEAFF. DNA of the CDR3: TGTGCCAGCAGTCTCGGGCCGCGCATGAACACTGAAGCTTTCTTT.